Only one count was recorded for the clone carrying this TCR beta chain. The entry originates in a study of blood T cell repertoires in COVID-19. TCRdb's table, derived via immunoSEQ multiplex PCR, lists solely in-frame clones and lacks some. The sample includes approximately 230,000 clones, around 90% of them seen just once. CDR1 and CDR2 (germline): SGDLS, YYNGEE. V trimming: 2 bases; J trimming: 7 bases; junction bases outside the gene matches: 14. The CDR3 runs 16 residues. J is TRBJ2-7 and V is TRBV9; 8 bases fit TRBD1. The sequence was collected from an elderly man with acute or convalescent COVID-19. Sequenced: peripheral blood. The CDR3 DNA is TGTGCCAGCAGCGTGGGGGACAGGCCACTAGGGGGTGAGCAGTACTTC. Translating it yields CASSVGDRPLGGEQYF. The full variable domain, its missing parts supplied by reference TRBV9 and TRBJ2-7, is DSGVTQTPKHLITATGQRVTLRCSPRSGDLSVYWYQQSLDQGLQFLIQYYNGEERAKGNILERFSAQQFPDLHSELNLSSLELGDSALYFCASSVGDRPLGGEQYFGPGTRLTVT.